The rows below give T cell receptor beta chains drawn from one sample of a study of response to subunit inactivated influenza vaccine. TCRdb independently ran MiXCR on the RT-PCR reads; one entry per CDR3 protein. The sample includes about 570,000 distinct CDR3 sequences, around 11% of them seen just once. The sample also formed part of further work on T cells expressing NK-cell markers.

Sequenced material: PBMCs from blood, taken on the day of vaccination. The receptor source for this set is a man over 45 who received an inactivated influenza vaccine. Both conserved end residues are part of each CDR3. D genes are given only for firm matches. A clone size is listed for some rows: how often the clone was seen (once, few, many), or a class if it is expanded.

V gene	clone size	D gene	J gene	CDR3 protein	CDR3 DNA
TRBV4-3	.	TRBD2	TRBJ2-7	CASSQDLTGTSGAEVYEQYF	TGCGCCAGCAGCCAAGATTTGACCGGGACTAGCGGAGCCGAGGTCTACGAGCAGTACTTC
TRBV5-1	.	.	TRBJ2-5	CASSGAGQETQYF	TGCGCCAGCAGCGGGGCCGGCCAAGAGACCCAGTACTTC
TRBV4-1	few	.	TRBJ2-7	CASSQGWGPLDYEQYF	TGCGCCAGCAGCCAAGGGTGGGGGCCCCTGGATTACGAGCAGTACTTC
TRBV2	few	.	TRBJ2-1	CASSVTRGEQFF	TGTGCCAGCAGTGTGACCAGAGGGGAGCAGTTCTTC
TRBV7-9	few	.	TRBJ2-7	CASSLDSGYYEQYF	TGTGCCAGCAGCTTAGATAGCGGTTACTACGAGCAGTACTTC
TRBV14	few	.	TRBJ2-5	CASSPSLGLHF	TGTGCCAGCAGCCCTTCCCTAGGTCTGCACTTC
TRBV29-1	.	TRBD2	TRBJ2-7	CSVTGDPTSGRLYEQYF	TGCAGCGTGACAGGGGACCCTACTAGCGGGAGGCTCTACGAGCAGTACTTC
TRBV11-1	.	.	TRBJ2-1	CASSLAVRLNEQFF	TGTGCCAGCAGCTTAGCGGTCAGGTTAAATGAGCAGTTCTTC
TRBV20-1	once	.	TRBJ2-1	CSARHTSGTTEQFF	TGCAGTGCTAGACATACCTCCGGGACAACTGAGCAGTTCTTC
TRBV25-1	.	TRBD1	TRBJ2-1	CASSDSWDSNNEQFF	TGTGCCAGCAGTGATTCTTGGGACAGCAACAATGAGCAGTTCTTC
TRBV7-9	.	TRBD2	TRBJ2-2	CASSFPRGGSTGELFF	TGTGCCAGCAGCTTCCCCCGGGGGGGATCCACCGGGGAGCTGTTTTTT
TRBV25-1	few	TRBD2	TRBJ2-2	CASGGLAGLNTGELFF	TGTGCCAGCGGGGGGCTAGCGGGACTGAACACCGGGGAGCTGTTTTTT
TRBV4-3	.	.	TRBJ2-7	CASSQDYYTDFSYEQYF	TGCGCCAGCAGCCAAGATTATTACACTGACTTCTCCTACGAGCAGTACTTC
TRBV5-1	.	TRBD2	TRBJ2-1	CASSLIGGNYNEQFF	TGCGCCAGCAGCTTGATCGGGGGGAATTACAATGAGCAGTTCTTC
TRBV7-2	many	.	TRBJ2-3	CASSLMTSSRDTQYF	TGTGCCAGCAGCTTAATGACATCAAGTCGAGATACGCAGTATTTT
TRBV11-1	few	TRBD2	TRBJ2-3	CASSFDSSGLAGTDTQYF	TGTGCCAGCAGCTTCGACTCCTCGGGCCTAGCGGGGACGGATACGCAGTATTTT
TRBV4-2	.	.	TRBJ1-2	CASSQEEEGTYGYTF	TGTGCCAGCAGCCAAGAAGAGGAAGGGACCTATGGCTACACCTTC
TRBV5-3	.	TRBD1	TRBJ2-7	CARSSDSQGDNSYEQYF	TGTGCCAGAAGCTCGGATTCACAGGGGGATAATTCCTACGAGCAGTACTTC
TRBV19	many	TRBD2	TRBJ2-7	CASSMLAGGVEQYF	TGTGCCAGTAGTATGCTAGCGGGTGGAGTCGAGCAGTACTTC
TRBV5-1	many	.	TRBJ2-1	CASSSRRLEAANEQFF	TGCGCCAGCAGCTCCCGCCGACTAGAAGCGGCTAATGAGCAGTTCTTC
TRBV28	few	TRBD2	TRBJ2-1	CASSLPAGGRDEQFF	TGTGCCAGCAGTTTACCAGCGGGAGGTCGGGATGAGCAGTTCTTC
TRBV29-1	many	TRBD1	TRBJ1-1	CSGLGGRGTEAFF	TGCAGCGGGCTTGGTGGCAGGGGGACTGAAGCTTTCTTT
TRBV9	.	.	TRBJ2-7	CASSVGPESGRDVWSVYEQYF	TGTGCCAGCAGCGTAGGCCCTGAGTCAGGGCGGGATGTTTGGTCAGTTTACGAGCAGTACTTC
TRBV2	.	.	TRBJ2-7	CASSGPGGELYEQYF	TGTGCCAGCAGTGGTCCGGGCGGGGAGCTCTACGAGCAGTACTTC
TRBV12-3/TRBV12-4	few	.	TRBJ1-2	CASSRGGQGYYGYTF	TGTGCCAGCAGTCGTGGTGGGCAGGGTTACTATGGCTACACCTTC
TRBV3-1	few	.	TRBJ1-4	CASSQGGTLREKLFF	TGTGCCAGCAGCCAAGGGGGGACACTTCGGGAAAAACTGTTTTTT
TRBV12-3/TRBV12-4	.	.	TRBJ1-1	CASSSFGRGNTEAFF	TGTGCCAGCAGTTCCTTCGGCCGGGGAAACACTGAAGCTTTCTTT
TRBV29-1	many	.	TRBJ2-7	CSVEDLGAAERNEQYF	TGCAGCGTTGAAGATCTGGGGGCAGCTGAAAGGAACGAGCAGTACTTC
TRBV5-1	many	.	TRBJ2-1	CASSTDTSSYNEQFF	TGCGCCAGCAGCACTGACACGAGCTCCTACAATGAGCAGTTCTTC
TRBV4-2	few	.	TRBJ1-2	CASSQGTVYYGYTF	TGTGCCAGCAGCCAAGGGACAGTTTACTATGGCTACACCTTC
TRBV12-3/TRBV12-4	many	.	TRBJ2-7	CASSLRSEQYF	TGTGCCAGCAGTTTAAGGAGCGAGCAGTACTTC
TRBV12-3/TRBV12-4	few	.	TRBJ2-3	CASSLSGGSADTQYF	TGTGCCAGCAGTTTATCTGGGGGCTCGGCAGATACGCAGTATTTT
TRBV3-1	.	TRBD2	TRBJ2-5	CASSQGLAGGYETQYF	TGTGCCAGCAGCCAGGGACTAGCGGGGGGCTATGAGACCCAGTACTTC
TRBV2	few	TRBD1	TRBJ2-1	CASSEQGALNEQFF	TGTGCCAGCAGTGAACAGGGGGCGTTGAATGAGCAGTTCTTC
TRBV29-1	few	.	TRBJ2-7	CSATTGGRGEQYF	TGCAGCGCCACGACAGGAGGGAGGGGAGAGCAGTACTTC
TRBV11-3	.	.	TRBJ2-7	CASSLGSGADFYEQYF	TGTGCCAGCAGCTTAGGTTCGGGGGCCGATTTCTACGAGCAGTACTTC
TRBV29-1	.	TRBD2	TRBJ2-3	CSVAKGTSPDTQYF	TGCAGCGTTGCGAAGGGGACTAGCCCAGATACGCAGTATTTT
TRBV4-3	few	.	TRBJ1-2	CASSQDRSPNYGYTF	TGCGCCAGCAGCCAAGACCGGTCCCCTAACTATGGCTACACCTTC
TRBV20-1	few	.	TRBJ2-7	CSANLYPSSRDYEQYF	TGCAGTGCTAACCTCTACCCTTCTAGCAGGGACTACGAGCAGTACTTC